This T cell receptor (beta chain) was profiled in a study of cytomegalovirus exposure and HLA in healthy donors. Findings and limits, study-wide: Prior analysis indicated that the majority of TCR beta V segments exhibited productivity approximately 87% or approximately 30% of the time. Presence/absence analysis assumed near-uniform sequencing depth across donors. In terms of immune exposure information, only CMV serostatus was available.

This clone was picked up a small number of times. Its antigen is unknown. Nobody recorded the CMV serostatus of this donor. Primers: 60 Vbeta forward and 13 Jbeta reverse. Sequencing was performed with immunoSEQ multiplex PCR; in TCRdb, only in-frame clones are kept and a portion is missing. Of about 82,000 clones in the sample, less than 80% were seen once. Germline V gene lookup returns CDR1 MNHNY and CDR2 SVGAGI (reference sequence). V shed 6 bases and J 1 base; nucleotides not matched to a gene: 9. The length of the CDR3 is 15 residues. This receptor was identified in a human donor in good health. The chain couples TRBV6-6 to TRBJ2-7; 7 bases align to TRBD1. Sequenced: PBMCs. CDR3 sequence: CASRRGTATSYEQYF. For the CDR3, the DNA is TGTGCCAGCAGGCGAGGGACAGCAACTTCCTACGAGCAGTACTTC.